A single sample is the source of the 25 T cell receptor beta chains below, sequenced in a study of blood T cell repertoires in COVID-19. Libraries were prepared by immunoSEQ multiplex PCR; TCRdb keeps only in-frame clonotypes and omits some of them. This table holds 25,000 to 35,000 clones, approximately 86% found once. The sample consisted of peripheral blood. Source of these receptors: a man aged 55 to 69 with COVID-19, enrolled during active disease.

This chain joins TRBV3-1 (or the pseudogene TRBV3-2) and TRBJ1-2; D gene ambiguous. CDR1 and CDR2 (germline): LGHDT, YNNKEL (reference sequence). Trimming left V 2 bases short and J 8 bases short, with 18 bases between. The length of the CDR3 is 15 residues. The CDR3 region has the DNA TGTGCCAGCAGCCAAAATTTCCAGGCAGTATGGGGCTACACCTTC. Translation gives CASSQNFQAVWGYTF.

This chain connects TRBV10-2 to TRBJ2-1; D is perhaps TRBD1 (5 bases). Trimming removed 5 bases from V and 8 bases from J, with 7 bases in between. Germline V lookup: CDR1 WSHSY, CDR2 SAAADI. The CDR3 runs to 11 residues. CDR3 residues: CASSIRDEQFF. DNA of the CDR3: TGCGCCAGCAGTATCAGGGATGAGCAGTTCTTC.

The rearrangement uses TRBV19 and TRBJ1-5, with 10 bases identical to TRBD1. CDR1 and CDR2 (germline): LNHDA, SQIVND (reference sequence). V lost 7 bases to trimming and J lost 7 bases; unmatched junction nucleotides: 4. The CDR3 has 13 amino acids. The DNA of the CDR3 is TGTGCCAGTATTTCGGACAGGGGGCAGCCCCAGCATTTT. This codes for CASISDRGQPQHF. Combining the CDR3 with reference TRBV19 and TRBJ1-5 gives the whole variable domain DGGITQSPKYLFRKEGQNVTLSCEQNLNHDAMYWYRQDPGQGLRLIYYSQIVNDFQKGDIAEGYSVSREKKESFPLTVTSAQKNPTAFYLCASISDRGQPQHFGDGTRLSIL.

CDR3 residues: CAWSGRQGSNQPQHF. The DNA of the CDR3 is TGTGCCTGGAGCGGCCGACAGGGGAGCAATCAGCCCCAGCATTTT. The chain uses TRBV30 and TRBJ1-5; 8 bases are a match to TRBD1. Germline V gives CDR1 GTSNPN, CDR2 SVGIG (reference sequence). The CDR3 has 15 residues. With V trimmed by 3 bases and J by 1 base, 5 bases remained unmatched.

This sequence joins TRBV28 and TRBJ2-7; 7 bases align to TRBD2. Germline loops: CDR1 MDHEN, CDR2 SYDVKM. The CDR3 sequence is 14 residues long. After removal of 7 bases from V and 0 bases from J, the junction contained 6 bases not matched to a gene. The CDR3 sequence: CASNTGLSSYEQYF. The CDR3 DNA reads TGTGCCAGCAATACGGGACTATCCTCCTACGAGCAGTACTTC.

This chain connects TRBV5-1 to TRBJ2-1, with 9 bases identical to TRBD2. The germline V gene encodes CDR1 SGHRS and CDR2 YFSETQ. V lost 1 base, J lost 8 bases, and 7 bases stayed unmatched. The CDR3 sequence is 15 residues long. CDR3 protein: CASSLNSGSFYEQFF. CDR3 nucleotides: TGCGCCAGCAGCTTGAATAGCGGGAGTTTCTATGAGCAGTTCTTC. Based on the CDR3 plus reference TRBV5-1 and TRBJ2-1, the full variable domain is KAGVTQTPRYLIKTRGQQVTLSCSPISGHRSVSWYQQTPGQGLQFLFEYFSETQRNKGNFPGRFSGRQFSNSRSEMNVSTLELGDSALYLCASSLNSGSFYEQFFGPGTRLTVL.

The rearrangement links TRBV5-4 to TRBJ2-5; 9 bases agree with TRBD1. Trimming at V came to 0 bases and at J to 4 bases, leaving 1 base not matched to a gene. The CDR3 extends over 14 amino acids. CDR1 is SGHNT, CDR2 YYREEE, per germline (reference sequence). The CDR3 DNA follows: TGTGCCAGCAGCTTGGGACAGGGGGGAGAGACCCAGTACTTC. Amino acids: CASSLGQGGETQYF.

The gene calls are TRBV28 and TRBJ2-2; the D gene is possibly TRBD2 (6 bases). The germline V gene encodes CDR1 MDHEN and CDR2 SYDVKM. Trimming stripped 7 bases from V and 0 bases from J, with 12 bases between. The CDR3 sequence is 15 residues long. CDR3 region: CASNWGRSNTGELFF. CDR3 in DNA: TGTGCCAGCAATTGGGGGAGGTCGAACACCGGGGAGCTGTTTTTT. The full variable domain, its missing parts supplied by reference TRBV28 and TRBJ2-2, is DVKVTQSSRYLVKRTGEKVFLECVQDMDHENMFWYRQDPGLGLRLIYFSYDVKMKEKGDIPEGYSVSREKKERFSLILESASTNQTSMYLCASNWGRSNTGELFFGEGSRLTVL.

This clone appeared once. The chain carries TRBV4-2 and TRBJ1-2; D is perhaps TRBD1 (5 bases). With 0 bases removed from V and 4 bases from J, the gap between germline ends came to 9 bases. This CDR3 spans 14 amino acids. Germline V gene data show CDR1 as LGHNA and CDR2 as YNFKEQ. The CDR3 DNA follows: TGTGCCAGCAGCCAAGATGGGGGGACCTATGGCTACACCTTC. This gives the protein CASSQDGGTYGYTF.

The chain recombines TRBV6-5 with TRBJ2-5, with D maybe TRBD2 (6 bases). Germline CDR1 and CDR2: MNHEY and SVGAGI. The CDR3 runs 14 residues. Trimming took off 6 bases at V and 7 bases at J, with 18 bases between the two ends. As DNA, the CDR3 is TGTGCCAGCAGCCCCTTCGGAGGGTCGGGGACCCAGTACTTC. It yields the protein CASSPFGGSGTQYF.

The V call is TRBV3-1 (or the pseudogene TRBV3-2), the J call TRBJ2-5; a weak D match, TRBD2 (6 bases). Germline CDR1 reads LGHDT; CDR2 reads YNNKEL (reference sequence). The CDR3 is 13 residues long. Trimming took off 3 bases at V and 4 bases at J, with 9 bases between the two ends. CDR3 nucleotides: TGTGCCAGCAGCCATGGGCGGGGAGAGACCCAGTACTTC. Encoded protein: CASSHGRGETQYF.

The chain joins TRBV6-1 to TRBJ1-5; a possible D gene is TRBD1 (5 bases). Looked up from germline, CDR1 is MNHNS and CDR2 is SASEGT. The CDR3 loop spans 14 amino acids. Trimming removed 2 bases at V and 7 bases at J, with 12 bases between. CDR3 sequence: CASSEFAGDQPQHF. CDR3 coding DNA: TGTGCCAGCAGTGAATTTGCGGGGGACCAGCCCCAGCATTTT.

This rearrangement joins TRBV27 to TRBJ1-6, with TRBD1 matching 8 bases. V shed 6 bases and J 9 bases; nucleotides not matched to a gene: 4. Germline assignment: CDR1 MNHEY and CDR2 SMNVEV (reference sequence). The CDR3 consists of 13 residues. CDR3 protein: CASRGQAASPLHF. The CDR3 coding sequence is TGTGCCAGCAGGGGACAGGCTGCTTCACCCCTCCACTTT.

CDR3: CASSQDRLARRTDTQYF. The CDR3 bases are TGTGCCAGCAGCCAAGATCGACTAGCCCGCCGCACAGATACGCAGTATTTT. The genes are TRBV3-1 (or the pseudogene TRBV3-2) and TRBJ2-3; 7 bases fit TRBD2. CDR1 and CDR2 from the germline V gene are LGHDT and YNNKEL (reference sequence). V lost 0 bases and J lost 1; bases outside the gene matches: 7. The CDR3 is 17 amino acids.

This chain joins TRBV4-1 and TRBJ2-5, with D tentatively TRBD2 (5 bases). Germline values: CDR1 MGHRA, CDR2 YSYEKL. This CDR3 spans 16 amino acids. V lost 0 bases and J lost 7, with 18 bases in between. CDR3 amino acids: CASSQDQDSPHGTQYF. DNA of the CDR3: TGCGCCAGCAGCCAAGATCAGGACTCGCCTCATGGGACCCAGTACTTC.

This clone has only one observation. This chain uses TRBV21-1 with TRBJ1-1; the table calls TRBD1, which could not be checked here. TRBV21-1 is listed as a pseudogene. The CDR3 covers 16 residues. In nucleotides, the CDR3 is TGTGCCAGCAGCAATGTATCGAACAGGGAGAGGTCTGAAGCTTTCTTT. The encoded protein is CASSNVSNRERSEAFF.

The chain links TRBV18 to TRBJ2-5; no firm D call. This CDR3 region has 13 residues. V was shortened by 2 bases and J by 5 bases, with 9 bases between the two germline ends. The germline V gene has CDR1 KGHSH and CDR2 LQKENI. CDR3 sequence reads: CASSPWNGETQYF. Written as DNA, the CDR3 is TGTGCCAGCTCACCATGGAACGGGGAGACCCAGTACTTC.

The CDR3: CASSEMAGGTEAFF. The CDR3 DNA follows: TGTGCCAGCAGTGAAATGGCAGGGGGCACTGAAGCTTTCTTT. The V call is TRBV2, the J call TRBJ1-1, with 7 bases fitting TRBD1. The CDR3 sequence is 14 residues long. Germline V CDR1 and CDR2: SNHLY, FYNNEI. Trimming took 2 bases from V and 4 from J; bases not matched to a gene: 4.

CDR3 DNA: TGCGCCAGCAGCTTGGTGGGCGCGAAGTCCAATGAGCAGTTCTTC. This translates into CASSLVGAKSNEQFF. The chain couples TRBV5-1 to TRBJ2-1; D is unclear. Trimming took 0 bases from V and 6 from J, leaving 13 bases between them. The CDR3 runs 15 residues. Germline-derived CDR1 and CDR2 are SGHRS and YFSETQ. The entire variable domain, with the rest obtained from reference TRBV5-1 and TRBJ2-1, is as follows: KAGVTQTPRYLIKTRGQQVTLSCSPISGHRSVSWYQQTPGQGLQFLFEYFSETQRNKGNFPGRFSGRQFSNSRSEMNVSTLELGDSALYLCASSLVGAKSNEQFFGPGTRLTVL.

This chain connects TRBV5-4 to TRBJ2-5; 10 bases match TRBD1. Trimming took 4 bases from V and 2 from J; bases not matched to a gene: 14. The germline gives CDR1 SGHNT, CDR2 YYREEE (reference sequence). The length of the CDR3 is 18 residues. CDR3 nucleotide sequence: TGTGCCAGCAGCCCCGGGACAGGGGAAATCGGTCGGCAAGAGACCCAGTACTTC. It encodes CASSPGTGEIGRQETQYF.

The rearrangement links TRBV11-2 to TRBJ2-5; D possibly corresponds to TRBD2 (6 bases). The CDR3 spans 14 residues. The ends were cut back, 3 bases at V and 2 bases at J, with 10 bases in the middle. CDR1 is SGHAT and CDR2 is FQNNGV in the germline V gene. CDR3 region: CASSFGAGQETQYF. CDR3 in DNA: TGTGCCAGCAGCTTTGGGGCGGGGCAAGAGACCCAGTACTTC. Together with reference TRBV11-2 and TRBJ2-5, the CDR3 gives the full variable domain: EAGVAQSPRYKIIEKRQSVAFWCNPISGHATLYWYQQILGQGPKLLIQFQNNGVVDDSQLPKDRFSAERLKGVDSTLKIQPAKLEDSAVYLCASSFGAGQETQYFGPGTRLLVL.

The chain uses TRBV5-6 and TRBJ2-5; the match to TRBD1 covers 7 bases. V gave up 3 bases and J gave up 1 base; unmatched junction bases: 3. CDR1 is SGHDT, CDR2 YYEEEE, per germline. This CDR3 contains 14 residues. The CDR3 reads CASSSGQIQETQYF. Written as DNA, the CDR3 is TGTGCCAGCAGCTCGGGACAGATCCAAGAGACCCAGTACTTC.

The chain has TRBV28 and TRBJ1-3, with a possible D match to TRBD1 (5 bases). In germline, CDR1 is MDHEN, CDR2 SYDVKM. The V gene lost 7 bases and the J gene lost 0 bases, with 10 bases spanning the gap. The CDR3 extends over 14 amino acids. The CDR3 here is CASIGGASGNTIYF. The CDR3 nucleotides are TGTGCCAGCATAGGAGGGGCCTCTGGAAACACCATATATTTT.

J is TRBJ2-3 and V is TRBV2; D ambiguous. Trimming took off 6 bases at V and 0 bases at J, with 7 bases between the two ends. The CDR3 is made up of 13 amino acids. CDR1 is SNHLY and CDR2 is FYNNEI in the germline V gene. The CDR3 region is CASRTTSTDTQYF. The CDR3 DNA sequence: TGTGCCAGCAGAACGACTAGCACAGATACGCAGTATTTT.

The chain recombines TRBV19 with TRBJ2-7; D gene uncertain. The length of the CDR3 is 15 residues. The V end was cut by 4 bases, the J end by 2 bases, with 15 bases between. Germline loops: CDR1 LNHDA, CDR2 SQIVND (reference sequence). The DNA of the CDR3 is TGTGCCAGTAGTACTACGGTCCCGTTCACCTACGAGCAGTACTTC. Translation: CASSTTVPFTYEQYF.